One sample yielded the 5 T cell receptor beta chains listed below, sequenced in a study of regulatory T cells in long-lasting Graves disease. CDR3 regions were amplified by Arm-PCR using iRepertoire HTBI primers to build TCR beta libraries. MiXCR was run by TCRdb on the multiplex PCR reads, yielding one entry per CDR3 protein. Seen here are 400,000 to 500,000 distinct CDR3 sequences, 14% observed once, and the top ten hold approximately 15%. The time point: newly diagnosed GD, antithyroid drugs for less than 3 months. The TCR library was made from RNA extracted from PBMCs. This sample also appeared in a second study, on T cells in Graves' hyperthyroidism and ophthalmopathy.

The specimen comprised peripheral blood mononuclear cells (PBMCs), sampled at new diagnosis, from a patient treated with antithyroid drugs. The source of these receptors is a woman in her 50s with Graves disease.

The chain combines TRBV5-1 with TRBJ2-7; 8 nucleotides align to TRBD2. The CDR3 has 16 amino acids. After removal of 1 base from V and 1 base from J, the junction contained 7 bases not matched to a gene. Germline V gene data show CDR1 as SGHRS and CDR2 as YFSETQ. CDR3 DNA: TGCGCCAGCAGCTTGACTAGCGGCGCCTTATCCTACGAGCAGTACTTC. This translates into CASSLTSGALSYEQYF.

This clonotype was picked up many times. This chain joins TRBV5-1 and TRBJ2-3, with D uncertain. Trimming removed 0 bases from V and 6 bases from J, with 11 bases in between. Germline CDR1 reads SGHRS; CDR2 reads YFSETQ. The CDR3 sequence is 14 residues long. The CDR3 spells CASSLAVSPDTQYF. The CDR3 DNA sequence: TGCGCCAGCAGCTTGGCTGTTAGCCCCGATACGCAGTATTTT.

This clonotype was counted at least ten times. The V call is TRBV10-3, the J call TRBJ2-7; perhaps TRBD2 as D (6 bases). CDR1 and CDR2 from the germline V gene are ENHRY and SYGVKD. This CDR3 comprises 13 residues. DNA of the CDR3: TGTAAAAGCTCCGCGGAGGGGAGGAACGAGCAGTACTTC. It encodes CKSSAEGRNEQYF.

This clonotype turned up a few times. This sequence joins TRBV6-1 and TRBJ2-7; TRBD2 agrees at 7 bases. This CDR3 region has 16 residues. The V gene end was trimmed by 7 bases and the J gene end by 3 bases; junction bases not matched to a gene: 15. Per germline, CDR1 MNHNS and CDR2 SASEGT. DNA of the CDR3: TGTGCCAGCAAACCACACCTGGGAGCGGGGAGCTACGAGCAGTACTTC. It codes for CASKPHLGAGSYEQYF.

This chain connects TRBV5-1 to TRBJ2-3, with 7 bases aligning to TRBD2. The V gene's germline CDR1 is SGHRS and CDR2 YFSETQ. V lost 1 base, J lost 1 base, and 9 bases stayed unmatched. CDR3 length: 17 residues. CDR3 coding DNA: TGCGCCAGCAGCTTGAGTCAAAGCGGGACCGGCACAGATACGCAGTATTTT. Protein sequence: CASSLSQSGTGTDTQYF.